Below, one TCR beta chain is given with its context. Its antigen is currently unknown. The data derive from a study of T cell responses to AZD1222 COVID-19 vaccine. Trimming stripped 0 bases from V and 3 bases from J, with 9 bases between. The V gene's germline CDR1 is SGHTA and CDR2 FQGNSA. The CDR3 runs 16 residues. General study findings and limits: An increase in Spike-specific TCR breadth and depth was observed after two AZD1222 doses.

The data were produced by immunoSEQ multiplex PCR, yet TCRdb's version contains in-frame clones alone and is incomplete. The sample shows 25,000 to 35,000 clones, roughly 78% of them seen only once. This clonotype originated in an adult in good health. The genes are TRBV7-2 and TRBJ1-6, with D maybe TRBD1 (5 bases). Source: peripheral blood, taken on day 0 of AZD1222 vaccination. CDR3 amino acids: CASSLAPGSYNSPLHF. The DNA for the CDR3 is TGTGCCAGCAGCTTAGCACCAGGGAGCTATAATTCACCCCTCCACTTT.